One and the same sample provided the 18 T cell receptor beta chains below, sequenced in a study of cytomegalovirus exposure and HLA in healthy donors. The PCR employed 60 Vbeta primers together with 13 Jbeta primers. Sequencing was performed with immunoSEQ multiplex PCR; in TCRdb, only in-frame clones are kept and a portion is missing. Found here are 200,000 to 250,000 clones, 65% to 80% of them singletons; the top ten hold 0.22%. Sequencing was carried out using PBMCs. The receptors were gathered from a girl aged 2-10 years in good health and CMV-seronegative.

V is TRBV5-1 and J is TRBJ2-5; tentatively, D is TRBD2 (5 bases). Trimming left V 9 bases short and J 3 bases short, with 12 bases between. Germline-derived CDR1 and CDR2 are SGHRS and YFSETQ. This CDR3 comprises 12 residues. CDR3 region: CATSDSKETQYF. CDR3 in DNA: TGCGCCACCTCGGACTCAAAAGAGACCCAGTACTTC.

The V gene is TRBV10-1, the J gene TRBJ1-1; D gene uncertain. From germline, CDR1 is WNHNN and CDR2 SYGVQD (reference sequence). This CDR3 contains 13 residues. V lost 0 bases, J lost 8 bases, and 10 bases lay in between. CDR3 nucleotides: TGCGCCAGCAGTGAGTCTAGCCAGAGGGAAGCTTTCTTT. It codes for CASSESSQREAFF.

The DNA of the CDR3 is TGTGCCAGCAGTGAAGCCGGGACAGGGTTCTCTGGGGCCAACGTCCTGACTTTC. Encoded protein: CASSEAGTGFSGANVLTF. The chain uses TRBV6-1 and TRBJ2-6; 9 nucleotides agree with TRBD1. The CDR3 loop spans 18 amino acids. Unmatched junction bases numbered 3, after V lost 0 bases and J lost 0 bases. CDR1 and CDR2 from the germline V gene are MNHNS and SASEGT.

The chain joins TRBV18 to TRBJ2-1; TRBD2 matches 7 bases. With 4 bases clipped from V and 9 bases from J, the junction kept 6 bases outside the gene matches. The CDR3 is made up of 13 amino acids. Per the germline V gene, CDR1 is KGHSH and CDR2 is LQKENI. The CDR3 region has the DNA TGTGCCAGCTCACGAGAGACTAGCAGTGAGCAGTTCTTC. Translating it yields CASSRETSSEQFF.

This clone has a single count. The CDR3 DNA follows: TGTGCCAGCAAGACGACAGGTTTGTGGCTGAACACTGAAGCTTTCTTT. This translates into CASKTTGLWLNTEAFF. J is TRBJ1-1 and V is TRBV2; tentatively, D is TRBD1 (6 bases). The CDR3 loop spans 16 amino acids. CDR1 and CDR2 from the germline V gene are SNHLY and FYNNEI. V lost 7 bases to trimming and J lost 0 bases, with 18 bases between them.

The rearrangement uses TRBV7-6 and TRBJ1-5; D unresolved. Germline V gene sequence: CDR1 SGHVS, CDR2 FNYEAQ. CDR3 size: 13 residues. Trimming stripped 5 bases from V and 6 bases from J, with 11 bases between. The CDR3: CASSALFGQPQHF. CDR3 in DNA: TGTGCCAGCAGCGCACTCTTTGGTCAGCCCCAGCATTTT.

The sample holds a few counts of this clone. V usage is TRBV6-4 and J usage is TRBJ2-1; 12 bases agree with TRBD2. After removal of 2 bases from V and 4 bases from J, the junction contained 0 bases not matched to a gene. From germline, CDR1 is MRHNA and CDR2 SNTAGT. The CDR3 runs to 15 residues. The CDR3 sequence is CASSDGTSGYNEQFF. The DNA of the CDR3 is TGTGCCAGCAGTGACGGGACTAGCGGGTACAATGAGCAGTTCTTC.

CDR3 in DNA: TGCGCCAGCAGTGGGACAGGGGGACCCTTCGGGGAGACCCAGTACTTC. Protein product: CASSGTGGPFGETQYF. This chain connects TRBV10-1 to TRBJ2-5; 10 bases match TRBD1. J gave up 5 bases and V 4 bases, and 10 bases lay outside the gene matches. CDR3 length: 16 residues. The germline V gene encodes CDR1 WNHNN and CDR2 SYGVQD (reference sequence).

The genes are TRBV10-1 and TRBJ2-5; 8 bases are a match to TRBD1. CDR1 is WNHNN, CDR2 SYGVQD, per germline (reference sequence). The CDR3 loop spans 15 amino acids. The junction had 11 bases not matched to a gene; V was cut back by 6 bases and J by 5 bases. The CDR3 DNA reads TGCGCCAGCAGCCCTGGACAGGGAATTGTGGAGACCCAGTACTTC. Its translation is CASSPGQGIVETQYF.

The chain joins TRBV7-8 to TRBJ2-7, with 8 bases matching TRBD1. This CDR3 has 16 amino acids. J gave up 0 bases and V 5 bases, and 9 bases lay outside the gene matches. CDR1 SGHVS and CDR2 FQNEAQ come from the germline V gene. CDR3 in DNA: TGTGCCAGCAGCAGACACGGACAGGGCGACTCCTACGAGCAGTACTTC. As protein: CASSRHGQGDSYEQYF.

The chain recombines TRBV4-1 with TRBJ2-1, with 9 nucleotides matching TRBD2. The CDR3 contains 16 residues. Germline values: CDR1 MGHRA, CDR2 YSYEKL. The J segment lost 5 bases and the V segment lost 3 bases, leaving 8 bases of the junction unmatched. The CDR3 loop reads CASSHPGTSRDNEQFF. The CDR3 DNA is TGCGCCAGCAGCCACCCCGGGACTAGCAGAGACAATGAGCAGTTCTTC.

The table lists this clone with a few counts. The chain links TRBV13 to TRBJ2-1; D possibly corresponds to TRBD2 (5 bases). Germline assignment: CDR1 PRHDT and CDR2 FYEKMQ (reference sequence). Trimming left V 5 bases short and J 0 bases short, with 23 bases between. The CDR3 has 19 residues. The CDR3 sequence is CASSPPKRTNLRSYNEQFF. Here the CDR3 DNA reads TGTGCCAGCAGCCCGCCTAAGCGGACCAACCTTCGCTCCTACAATGAGCAGTTCTTC.

CDR3 sequence: CAWSVQGTYEQYF. The CDR3 DNA reads as TGTGCCTGGAGTGTACAGGGAACCTACGAGCAGTACTTC. The rearrangement joins TRBV30 to TRBJ2-7, with a tentative D call TRBD1 (6 bases). This CDR3 is built from 13 residues. Germline V gives CDR1 GTSNPN, CDR2 SVGIG (reference sequence). The V and J ends lost 0 bases and 2 bases respectively, with 8 bases between them.

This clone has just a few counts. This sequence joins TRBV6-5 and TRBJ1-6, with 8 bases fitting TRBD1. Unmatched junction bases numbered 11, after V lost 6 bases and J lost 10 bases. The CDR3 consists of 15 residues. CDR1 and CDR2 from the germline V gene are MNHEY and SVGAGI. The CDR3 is CASRESGQGESPLHF. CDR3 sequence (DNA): TGTGCCAGCAGGGAATCCGGACAGGGCGAATCACCCCTCCACTTT.

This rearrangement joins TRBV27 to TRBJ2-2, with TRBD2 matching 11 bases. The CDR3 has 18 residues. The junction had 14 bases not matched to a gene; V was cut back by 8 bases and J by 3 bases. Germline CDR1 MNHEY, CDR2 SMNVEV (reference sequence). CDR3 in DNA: TGTGCCAGCGGGGGGGGCCCGGGACTAGCGGACGACACCGGGGAGCTGTTTTTT. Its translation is CASGGGPGLADDTGELFF.

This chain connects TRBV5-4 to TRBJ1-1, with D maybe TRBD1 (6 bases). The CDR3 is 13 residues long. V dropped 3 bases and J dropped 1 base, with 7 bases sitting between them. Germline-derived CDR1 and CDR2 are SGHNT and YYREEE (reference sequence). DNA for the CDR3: TGTGCCAGCAGCTCACAGGGGAACACTGAAGCTTTCTTT. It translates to CASSSQGNTEAFF.

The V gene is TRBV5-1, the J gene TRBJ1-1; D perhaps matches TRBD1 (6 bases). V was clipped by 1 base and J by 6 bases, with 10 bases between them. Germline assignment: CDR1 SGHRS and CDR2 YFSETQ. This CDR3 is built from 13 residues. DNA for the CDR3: TGCGCCAGCAGCTTGACGACAGGCGCTGAAGCTTTCTTT. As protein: CASSLTTGAEAFF.

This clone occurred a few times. In nucleotides, the CDR3 is TGTGCCACCAGCAGAGATTTGGGACACCAACCCTATGGCTACACCTTC. Its translation is CATSRDLGHQPYGYTF. The chain carries TRBV15 and TRBJ1-2, with D possibly matching TRBD1 (6 bases). V lost 0 bases, J lost 4 bases, and 15 bases lay in between. This CDR3 spans 16 amino acids. CDR1 is LNHNV and CDR2 is YYDKDF in the germline V gene (reference sequence).